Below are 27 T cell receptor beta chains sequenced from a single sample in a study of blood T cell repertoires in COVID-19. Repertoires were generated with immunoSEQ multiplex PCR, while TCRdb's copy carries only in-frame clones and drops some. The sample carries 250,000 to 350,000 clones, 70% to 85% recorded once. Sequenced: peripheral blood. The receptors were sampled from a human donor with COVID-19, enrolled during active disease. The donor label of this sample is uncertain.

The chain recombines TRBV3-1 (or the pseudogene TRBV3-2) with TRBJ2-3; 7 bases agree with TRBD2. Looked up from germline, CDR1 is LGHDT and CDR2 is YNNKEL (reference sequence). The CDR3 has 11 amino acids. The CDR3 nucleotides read TGTGCGGCGGGAGAGGCAGATACGCAGTATTTT. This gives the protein CAAGEADTQYF.

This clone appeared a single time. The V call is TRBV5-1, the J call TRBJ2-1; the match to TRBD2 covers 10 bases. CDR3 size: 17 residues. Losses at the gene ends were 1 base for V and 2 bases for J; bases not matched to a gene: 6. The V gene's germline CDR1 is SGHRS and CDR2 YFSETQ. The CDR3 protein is CASSLPASGGTYNEQFF. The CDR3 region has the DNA TGCGCCAGCAGCTTGCCGGCTAGCGGGGGAACCTACAATGAGCAGTTCTTC.

The CDR3 protein is CASSFPRGWGTEAFF. In DNA, the CDR3 is TGTGCCAGCAGCTTCCCCAGGGGATGGGGCACTGAAGCTTTCTTT. The chain joins TRBV7-2 to TRBJ1-1, with D perhaps matching TRBD1 (6 bases). In germline, CDR1 is SGHTA, CDR2 FQGNSA. V was pared by 3 bases and J by 4 bases, with 15 bases between. The CDR3 sequence is 15 residues long.

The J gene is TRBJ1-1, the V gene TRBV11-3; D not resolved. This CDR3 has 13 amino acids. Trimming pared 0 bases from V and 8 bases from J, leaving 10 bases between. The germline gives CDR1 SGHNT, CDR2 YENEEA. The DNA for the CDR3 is TGTGCCAGCAGCTTAGATAGCACGGAAGAAGCTTTCTTT. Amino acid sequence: CASSLDSTEEAFF.

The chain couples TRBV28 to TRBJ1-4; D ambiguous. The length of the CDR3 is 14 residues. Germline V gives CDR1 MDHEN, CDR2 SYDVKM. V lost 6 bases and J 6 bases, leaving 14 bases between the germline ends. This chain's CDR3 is CASRVAGNDEKLFF. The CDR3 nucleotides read TGTGCCAGCAGGGTGGCGGGGAACGATGAAAAACTGTTTTTT.

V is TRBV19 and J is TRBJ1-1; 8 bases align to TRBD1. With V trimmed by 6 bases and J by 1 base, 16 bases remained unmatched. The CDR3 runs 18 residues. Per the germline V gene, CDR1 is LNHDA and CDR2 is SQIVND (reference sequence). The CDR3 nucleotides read TGTGCCAGTAGCCTTCAGAGGCCAGGGGGCGCGGGGAACACTGAAGCTTTCTTT. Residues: CASSLQRPGGAGNTEAFF.

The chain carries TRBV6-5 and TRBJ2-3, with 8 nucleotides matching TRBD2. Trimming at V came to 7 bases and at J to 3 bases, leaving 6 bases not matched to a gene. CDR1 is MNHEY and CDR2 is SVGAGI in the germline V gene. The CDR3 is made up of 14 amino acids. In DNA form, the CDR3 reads TGTGCCAGCATGAGCGGGAGTGTGACAGATACGCAGTATTTT. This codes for CASMSGSVTDTQYF.

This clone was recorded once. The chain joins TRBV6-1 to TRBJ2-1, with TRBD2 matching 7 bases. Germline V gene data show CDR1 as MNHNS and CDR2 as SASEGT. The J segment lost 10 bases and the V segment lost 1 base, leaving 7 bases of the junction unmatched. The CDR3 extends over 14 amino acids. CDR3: CASSEGRLAWEQFF. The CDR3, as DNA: TGTGCCAGCAGTGAAGGCCGACTAGCATGGGAGCAGTTCTTC.

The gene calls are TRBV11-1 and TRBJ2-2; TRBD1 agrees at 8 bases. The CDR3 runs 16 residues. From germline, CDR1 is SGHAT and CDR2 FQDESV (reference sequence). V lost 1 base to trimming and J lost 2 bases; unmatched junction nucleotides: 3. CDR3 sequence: CASSLVRGLNTGELFF. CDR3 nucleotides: TGTGCCAGCAGCTTAGTCAGGGGGCTTAACACCGGGGAGCTGTTTTTT.

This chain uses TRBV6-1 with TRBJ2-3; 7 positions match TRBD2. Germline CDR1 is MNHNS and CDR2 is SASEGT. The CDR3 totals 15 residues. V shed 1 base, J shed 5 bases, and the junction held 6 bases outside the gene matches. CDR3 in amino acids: CASSEGAGAIDTQYF. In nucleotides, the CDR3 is TGTGCCAGCAGTGAAGGGGCGGGAGCAATAGATACGCAGTATTTT.

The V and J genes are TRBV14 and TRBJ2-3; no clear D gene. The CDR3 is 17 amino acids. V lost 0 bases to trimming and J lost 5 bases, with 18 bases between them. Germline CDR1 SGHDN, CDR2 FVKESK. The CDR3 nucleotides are TGTGCCAGCAGCCAAGAGTCATCACTCCCGAGCCTAGATACGCAGTATTTT. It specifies CASSQESSLPSLDTQYF.

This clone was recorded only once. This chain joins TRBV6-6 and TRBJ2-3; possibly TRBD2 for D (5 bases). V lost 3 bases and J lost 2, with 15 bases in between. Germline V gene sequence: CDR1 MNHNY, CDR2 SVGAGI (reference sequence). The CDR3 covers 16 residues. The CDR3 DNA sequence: TGTGCCAGCAGTTATCTGGGCGAACTAGTCACAGATACGCAGTATTTT. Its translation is CASSYLGELVTDTQYF.

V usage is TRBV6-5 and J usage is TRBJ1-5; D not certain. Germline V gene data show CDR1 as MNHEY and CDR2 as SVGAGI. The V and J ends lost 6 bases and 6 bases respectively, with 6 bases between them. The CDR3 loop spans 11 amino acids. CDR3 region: CASSPSQPQHF. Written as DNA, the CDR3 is TGTGCCAGCAGCCCATCTCAGCCCCAGCATTTT.

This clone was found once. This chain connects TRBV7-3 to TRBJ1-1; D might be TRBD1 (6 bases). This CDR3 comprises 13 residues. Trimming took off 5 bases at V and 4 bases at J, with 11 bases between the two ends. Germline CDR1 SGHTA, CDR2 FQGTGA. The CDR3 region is CASSQTGSTEAFF. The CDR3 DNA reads TGTGCCAGCAGCCAAACAGGGAGCACTGAAGCTTTCTTT.

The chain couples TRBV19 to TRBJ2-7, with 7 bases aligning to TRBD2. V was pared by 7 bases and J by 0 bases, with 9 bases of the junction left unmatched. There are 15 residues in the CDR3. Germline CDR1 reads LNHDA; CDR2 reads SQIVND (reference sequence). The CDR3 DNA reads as TGTGCCAGTATGAGCGCGGGGGAGGCCTCCTACGAGCAGTACTTC. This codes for CASMSAGEASYEQYF.

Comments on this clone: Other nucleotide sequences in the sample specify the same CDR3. This CDR3 is CASSSGTGSYEQYF. In DNA, the CDR3 is TGCGCCAGCAGCTCTGGGACAGGGTCCTACGAGCAGTACTTC. The chain links TRBV5-1 to TRBJ2-7, with 9 positions matching TRBD1. The trim removed 3 bases at V and 1 base at J, leaving 2 bases unmatched. The V gene's germline CDR1 is SGHRS and CDR2 YFSETQ. The CDR3 loop spans 14 amino acids.

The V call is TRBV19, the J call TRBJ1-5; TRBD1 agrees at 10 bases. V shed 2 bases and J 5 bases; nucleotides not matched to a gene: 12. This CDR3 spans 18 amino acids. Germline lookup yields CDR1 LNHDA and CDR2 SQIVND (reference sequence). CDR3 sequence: CASSIPLRGQGRHQPQHF. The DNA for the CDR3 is TGTGCCAGTAGTATACCCCTAAGGGGACAGGGGCGGCATCAGCCCCAGCATTTT. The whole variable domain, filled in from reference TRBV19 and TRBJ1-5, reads DGGITQSPKYLFRKEGQNVTLSCEQNLNHDAMYWYRQDPGQGLRLIYYSQIVNDFQKGDIAEGYSVSREKKESFPLTVTSAQKNPTAFYLCASSIPLRGQGRHQPQHFGDGTRLSIL.

In DNA, the CDR3 is TGTGCCAGCAGCCAAGATCGACTAGCGGGACGCGAGCAGTACTTC. It yields the protein CASSQDRLAGREQYF. This chain links TRBV14 with TRBJ2-7, with 11 bases aligning to TRBD2. The V gene's germline CDR1 is SGHDN and CDR2 FVKESK. With 0 bases clipped from V and 6 bases from J, the junction kept 4 bases outside the gene matches. The CDR3 totals 15 residues.

The CDR3 DNA follows: TGTGCCACCAGCACAGTAATGAGGGCTAGCGGGAGAAATGAGCAGTTCTTC. This codes for CATSTVMRASGRNEQFF. The chain joins TRBV15 to TRBJ2-1; 10 bases agree with TRBD2. The CDR3 totals 17 residues. Germline V CDR1 and CDR2: LNHNV, YYDKDF (reference sequence). Trimming removed 4 bases from V and 7 bases from J; junction bases left unmatched: 13.

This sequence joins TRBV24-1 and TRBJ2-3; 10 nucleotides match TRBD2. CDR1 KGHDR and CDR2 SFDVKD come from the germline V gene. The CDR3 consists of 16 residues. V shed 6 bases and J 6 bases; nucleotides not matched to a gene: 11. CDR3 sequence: CATSSSASGSRDTQYF. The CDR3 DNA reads TGTGCCACCAGTTCGAGTGCTAGCGGGAGCCGGGATACGCAGTATTTT.

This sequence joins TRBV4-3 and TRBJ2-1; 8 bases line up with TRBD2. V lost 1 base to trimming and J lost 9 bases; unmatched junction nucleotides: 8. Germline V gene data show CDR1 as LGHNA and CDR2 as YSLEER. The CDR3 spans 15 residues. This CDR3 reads CASSQVQREWGEQFF. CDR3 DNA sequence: TGCGCCAGCAGCCAAGTGCAGCGGGAGTGGGGTGAGCAGTTCTTC.

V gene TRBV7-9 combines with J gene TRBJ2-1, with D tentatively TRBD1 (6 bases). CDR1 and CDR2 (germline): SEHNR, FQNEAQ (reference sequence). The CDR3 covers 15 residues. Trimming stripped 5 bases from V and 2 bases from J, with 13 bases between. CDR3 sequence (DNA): TGTGCCAGCAGCCCAGGACAGTTACCCTACAATGAGCAGTTCTTC. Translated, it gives CASSPGQLPYNEQFF. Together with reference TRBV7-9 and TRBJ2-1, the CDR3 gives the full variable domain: DTGVSQNPRHKITKRGQNVTFRCDPISEHNRLYWYRQTLGQGPEFLTYFQNEAQLEKSRLLSDRFSAERPKGSFSTLEIQRTEQGDSAMYLCASSPGQLPYNEQFFGPGTRLTVL.

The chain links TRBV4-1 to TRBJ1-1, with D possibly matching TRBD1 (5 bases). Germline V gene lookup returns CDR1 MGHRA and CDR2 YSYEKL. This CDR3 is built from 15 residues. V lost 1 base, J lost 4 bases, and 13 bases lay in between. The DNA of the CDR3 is TGCGCCAGCAGCCAAGTTCCACAGGACGTCACTGAAGCTTTCTTT. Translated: CASSQVPQDVTEAFF.

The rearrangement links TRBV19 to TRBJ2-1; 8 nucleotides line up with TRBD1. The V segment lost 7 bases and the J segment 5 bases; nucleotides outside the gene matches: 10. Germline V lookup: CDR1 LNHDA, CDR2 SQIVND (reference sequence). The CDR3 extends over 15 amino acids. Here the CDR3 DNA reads TGTGCCAGTATAGCGCGTCAGGGGGCGAACAATGAGCAGTTCTTC. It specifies CASIARQGANNEQFF. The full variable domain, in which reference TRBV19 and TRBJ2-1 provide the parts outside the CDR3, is DGGITQSPKYLFRKEGQNVTLSCEQNLNHDAMYWYRQDPGQGLRLIYYSQIVNDFQKGDIAEGYSVSREKKESFPLTVTSAQKNPTAFYLCASIARQGANNEQFFGPGTRLTVL.

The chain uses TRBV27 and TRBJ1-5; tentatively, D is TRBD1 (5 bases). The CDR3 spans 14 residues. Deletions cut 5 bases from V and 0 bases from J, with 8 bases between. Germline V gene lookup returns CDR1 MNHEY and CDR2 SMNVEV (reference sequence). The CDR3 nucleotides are TGTGCCAGCAGTAGACAGTATAGCAATCAGCCCCAGCATTTT. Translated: CASSRQYSNQPQHF.

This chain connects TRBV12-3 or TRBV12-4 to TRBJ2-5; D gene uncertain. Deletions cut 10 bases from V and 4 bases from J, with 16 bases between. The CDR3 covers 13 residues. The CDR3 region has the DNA TGTGCCACGGGTCGAGGATCCGGAGAGACCCAGTACTTC. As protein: CATGRGSGETQYF.

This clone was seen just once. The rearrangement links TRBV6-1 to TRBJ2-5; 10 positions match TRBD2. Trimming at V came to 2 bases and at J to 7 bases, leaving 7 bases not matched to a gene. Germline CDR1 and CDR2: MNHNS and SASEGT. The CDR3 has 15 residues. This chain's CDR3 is CASSEQGVAGGTQYF. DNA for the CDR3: TGTGCCAGCAGTGAACAAGGGGTAGCGGGAGGGACCCAGTACTTC.